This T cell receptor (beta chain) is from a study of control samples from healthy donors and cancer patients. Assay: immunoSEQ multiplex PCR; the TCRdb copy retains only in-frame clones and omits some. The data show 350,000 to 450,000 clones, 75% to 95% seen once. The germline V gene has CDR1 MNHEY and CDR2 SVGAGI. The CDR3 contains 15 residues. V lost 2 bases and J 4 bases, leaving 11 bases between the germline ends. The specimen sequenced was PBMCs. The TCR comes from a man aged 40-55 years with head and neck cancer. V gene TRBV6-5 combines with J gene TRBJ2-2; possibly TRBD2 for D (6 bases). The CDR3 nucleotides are TGTGCCAGCAGTTACGGGGGGACGGGCACCGGGGAGCTGTTTTTT. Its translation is CASSYGGTGTGELFF.